The entry below gives a single TCR beta chain sequence along with its context. Clones were read by immunoSEQ multiplex PCR, and TCRdb kept only the in-frame ones, dropping some. The sample has about 320,000 clones; 85% are singletons. V gave up 4 bases and J gave up 3 bases, with 23 bases separating them. Per the germline V gene, CDR1 is SGHNT and CDR2 is YYREEE (reference sequence). The CDR3 totals 17 residues. This record comes from a study of blood T cell repertoires in COVID-19. The TCR comes from a human donor in a cohort sampled during active COVID-19. This chain joins TRBV5-4 and TRBJ2-7; possible D gene TRBD2, 5 bases. Sample: peripheral blood. The CDR3 sequence: CASSTRTAVGIGYEQYF. CDR3 bases: TGTGCCAGCAGCACCCGGACCGCCGTCGGGATAGGCTACGAGCAGTACTTC.